The 7 T cell receptor beta chains listed next were all sequenced from one sample in a study of cytomegalovirus exposure and HLA in healthy donors. Using immunoSEQ multiplex PCR, the repertoire was profiled, and TCRdb retains in-frame clones only, with some absent. The sample holds 120,000 or so clones; approximately 92% are singletons and the top ten take about 1%. What was sequenced was PBMCs. The source of these receptors is a woman between 18 and 29 years old in good health and CMV-seronegative.

The rearrangement joins TRBV2 to TRBJ2-6; 13 bases line up with TRBD2. V was clipped by 5 bases and J by 2 bases; unmatched bases: 3. From germline, CDR1 is SNHLY and CDR2 FYNNEI. The CDR3 totals 17 residues. CDR3 sequence (DNA): TGTGCCAGCAGTACTAGCGGGGGGGTGGCTGGGGCCAACGTCCTGACTTTC. This gives the protein CASSTSGGVAGANVLTF.

The CDR3 sequence is CASSLGPGLAGGTTEQYV. The DNA of the CDR3 is TGCGCCAGCAGCTTGGGTCCGGGACTAGCGGGGGGGACTACAGAGCAGTACGTC. This chain joins TRBV5-1 and TRBJ2-7; TRBD2 matches at 16 bases. Germline V CDR1 and CDR2: SGHRS, YFSETQ. The CDR3 has 18 residues. With V trimmed by 0 bases and J by 7 bases, 10 bases remained unmatched.

In DNA, the CDR3 is TGTGCCAGCAGCTTATCAGGGCGAGGAAACACCATATATTTT. Protein product: CASSLSGRGNTIYF. The gene calls are TRBV7-8 and TRBJ1-3; D might be TRBD1 (5 bases). Germline CDR1 is SGHVS and CDR2 is FQNEAQ. Trimming left V 2 bases short and J 4 bases short, with 9 bases between. This CDR3 is 14 amino acids long.

V and J are TRBV10-1 and TRBJ2-1, with 11 bases identical to TRBD2. V lost 3 bases to trimming and J lost 7 bases; unmatched junction nucleotides: 5. The CDR3 is 15 amino acids. The germline V gene encodes CDR1 WNHNN and CDR2 SYGVQD (reference sequence). In DNA, the CDR3 is TGCGCCAGCAGTGACATACTAGCGGGAGAAAATGAGCAGTTCTTC. This codes for CASSDILAGENEQFF.

This chain links TRBV28 with TRBJ1-5; no clear D. The V end was cut by 8 bases, the J end by 2 bases, with 13 bases between. CDR1 is MDHEN, CDR2 SYDVKM, per germline. The CDR3 sequence is 14 residues long. Here the CDR3 DNA reads TGTGCCAGCGCGGGCAGAGTTGGCAATCAGCCCCAGCATTTT. Protein product: CASAGRVGNQPQHF.

This chain connects TRBV28 to TRBJ1-5, with a tentative D call TRBD1 (6 bases). The germline V gene encodes CDR1 MDHEN and CDR2 SYDVKM. The V end was cut by 6 bases, the J end by 2 bases, with 20 bases between. The CDR3 has 17 residues. The CDR3 loop is CASSYKYRVDGNQPQHF. The CDR3 bases are TGTGCCAGCAGCTACAAATACAGGGTTGACGGCAATCAGCCCCAGCATTTT.

This clone was observed a few times. The chain employs TRBV2 and TRBJ1-3; weak D call: TRBD1 (5 bases). Trimming took off 11 bases at V and 0 bases at J, with 14 bases between the two ends. The CDR3 covers 14 residues. Germline assignment: CDR1 SNHLY and CDR2 FYNNEI. This CDR3 is CASGQGVSGNTIYF. The CDR3 DNA is TGTGCCTCCGGCCAAGGGGTCTCTGGAAACACCATATATTTT.